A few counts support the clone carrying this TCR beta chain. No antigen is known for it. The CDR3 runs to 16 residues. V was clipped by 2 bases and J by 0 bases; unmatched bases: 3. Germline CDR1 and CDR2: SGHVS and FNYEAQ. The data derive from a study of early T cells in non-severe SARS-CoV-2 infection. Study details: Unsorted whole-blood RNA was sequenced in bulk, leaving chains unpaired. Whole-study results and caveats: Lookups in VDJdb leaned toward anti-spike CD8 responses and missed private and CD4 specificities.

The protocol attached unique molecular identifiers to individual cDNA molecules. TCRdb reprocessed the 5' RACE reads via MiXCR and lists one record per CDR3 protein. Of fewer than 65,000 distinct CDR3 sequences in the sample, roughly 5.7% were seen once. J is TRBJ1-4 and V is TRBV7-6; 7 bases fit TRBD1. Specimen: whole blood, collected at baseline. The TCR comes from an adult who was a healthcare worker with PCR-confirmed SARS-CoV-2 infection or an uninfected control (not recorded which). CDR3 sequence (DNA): TGTGCCAGCAGCTTAAGGAGGGGGCCAACTAATGAAAAACTGTTTTTT. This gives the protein CASSLRRGPTNEKLFF. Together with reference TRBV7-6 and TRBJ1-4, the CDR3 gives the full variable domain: GAGVSQSPRYKVTKRGQDVALRCDPISGHVSLYWYRQALGQGPEFLTYFNYEAQQDKSGLPNDRFSAERPEGSISTLTIQRTEQRDSAMYRCASSLRRGPTNEKLFFGSGTQLSVL.